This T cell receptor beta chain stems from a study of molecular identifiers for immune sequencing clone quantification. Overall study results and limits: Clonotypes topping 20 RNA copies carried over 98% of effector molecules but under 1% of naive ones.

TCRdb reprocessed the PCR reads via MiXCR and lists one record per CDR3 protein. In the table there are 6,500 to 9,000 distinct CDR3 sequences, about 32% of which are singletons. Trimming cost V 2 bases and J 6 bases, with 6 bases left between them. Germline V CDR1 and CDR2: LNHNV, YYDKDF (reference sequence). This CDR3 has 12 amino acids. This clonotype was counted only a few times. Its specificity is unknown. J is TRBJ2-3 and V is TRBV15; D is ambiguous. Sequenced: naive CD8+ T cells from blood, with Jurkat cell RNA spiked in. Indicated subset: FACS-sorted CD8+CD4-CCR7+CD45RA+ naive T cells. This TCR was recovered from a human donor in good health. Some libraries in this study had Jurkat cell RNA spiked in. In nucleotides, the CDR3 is TGTGCCACCAGCAGACTTGGGGATACGCAGTATTTT. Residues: CATSRLGDTQYF.